A single sample gave rise to the 3 T cell receptor beta chains below, sequenced in a study of cytomegalovirus exposure and HLA in healthy donors. Clones were read by immunoSEQ multiplex PCR, and TCRdb kept only the in-frame ones, dropping some. The data contain 300,000 to 450,000 clones, just over 85% of them singletons. The sample was PBMCs. These receptors all stem from a woman aged 18-35 years in good health and CMV-seronegative.

J is TRBJ2-5 and V is TRBV7-8; the D gene is possibly TRBD2 (5 bases). This CDR3 has 13 amino acids. Germline V gives CDR1 SGHVS, CDR2 FQNEAQ. With 3 bases removed from V and 2 bases from J, the gap between germline ends came to 7 bases. CDR3 sequence: CASSFGEQETQYF. The CDR3 DNA is TGTGCCAGCAGCTTCGGGGAGCAAGAGACCCAGTACTTC.

The gene calls are TRBV7-8 and TRBJ1-1; weak D call: TRBD1 (5 bases). This CDR3 has 14 amino acids. The V end lost 5 bases, the J end lost 0 bases, and 10 bases lay between the germline ends. Germline V gene sequence: CDR1 SGHVS, CDR2 FQNEAQ. CDR3 sequence reads: CASSPDTLNTEAFF. The CDR3 nucleotides are TGTGCCAGCAGCCCGGACACTTTGAACACTGAAGCTTTCTTT. Together with reference TRBV7-8 and TRBJ1-1, the CDR3 gives the full variable domain: GAGVSQSPRYKVAKRGQDVALRCDPISGHVSLFWYQQALGQGPEFLTYFQNEAQLDKSGLPSDRFFAERPEGSVSTLKIQRTQQEDSAVYLCASSPDTLNTEAFFGQGTRLTVV.

The chain is built from TRBV6-4 and TRBJ1-1; D perhaps matches TRBD1 (6 bases). Germline V gene lookup returns CDR1 MRHNA and CDR2 SNTAGT. The V end was cut by 3 bases, the J end by 1 base, with 21 bases between. The CDR3 loop spans 18 amino acids. CDR3 nucleotides: TGTGCCAGCAGTGAATCGGGTTCGGGGGGCGCTAGGAACACTGAAGCTTTCTTT. Its translation: CASSESGSGGARNTEAFF.